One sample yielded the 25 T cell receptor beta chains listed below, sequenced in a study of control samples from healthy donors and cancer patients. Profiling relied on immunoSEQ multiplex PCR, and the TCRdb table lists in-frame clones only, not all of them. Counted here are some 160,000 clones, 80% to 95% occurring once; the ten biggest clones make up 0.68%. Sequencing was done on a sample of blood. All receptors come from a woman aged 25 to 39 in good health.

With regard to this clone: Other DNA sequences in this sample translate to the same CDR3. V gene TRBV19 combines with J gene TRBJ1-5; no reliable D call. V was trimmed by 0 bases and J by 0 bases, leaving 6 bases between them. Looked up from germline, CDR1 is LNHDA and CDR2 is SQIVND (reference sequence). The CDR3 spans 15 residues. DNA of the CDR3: TGTGCCAGTAGTATAGAACCGTATAGCAATCAGCCCCAGCATTTT. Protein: CASSIEPYSNQPQHF.

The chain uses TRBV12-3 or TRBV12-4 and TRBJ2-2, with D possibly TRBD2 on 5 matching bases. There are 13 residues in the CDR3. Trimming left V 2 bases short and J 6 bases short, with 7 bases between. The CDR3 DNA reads TGTGCCAGCAGTTTAAGAGGGTCCGGGGAGCTGTTTTTT. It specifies CASSLRGSGELFF.

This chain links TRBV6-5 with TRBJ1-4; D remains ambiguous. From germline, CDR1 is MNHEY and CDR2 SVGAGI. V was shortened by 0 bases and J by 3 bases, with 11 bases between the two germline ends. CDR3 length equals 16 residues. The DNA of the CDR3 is TGTGCCAGCAGTTACTCGAAAGGTTGGGCTAATGAAAAACTGTTTTTT. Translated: CASSYSKGWANEKLFF.

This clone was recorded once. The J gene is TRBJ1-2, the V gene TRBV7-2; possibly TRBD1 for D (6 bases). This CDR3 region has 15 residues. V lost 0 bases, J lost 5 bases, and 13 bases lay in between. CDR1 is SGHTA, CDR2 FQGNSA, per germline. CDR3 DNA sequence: TGTGCCAGCAGCTTAGCGCCGGGGGGGCGGTATGGCTACACCTTC. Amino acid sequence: CASSLAPGGRYGYTF.

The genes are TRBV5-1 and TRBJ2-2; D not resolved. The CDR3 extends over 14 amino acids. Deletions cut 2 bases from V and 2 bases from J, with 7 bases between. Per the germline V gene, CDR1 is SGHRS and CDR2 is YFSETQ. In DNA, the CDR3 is TGCGCCAGCAGCTTTCTACAAAACACCGGGGAGCTGTTTTTT. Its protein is CASSFLQNTGELFF.

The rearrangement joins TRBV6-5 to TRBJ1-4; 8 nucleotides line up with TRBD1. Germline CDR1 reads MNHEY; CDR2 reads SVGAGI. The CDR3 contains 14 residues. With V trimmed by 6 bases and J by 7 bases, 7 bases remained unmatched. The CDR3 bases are TGTGCCAGCAGGGTGACAGGGGCGTCTGAAAAACTGTTTTTT. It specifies CASRVTGASEKLFF.

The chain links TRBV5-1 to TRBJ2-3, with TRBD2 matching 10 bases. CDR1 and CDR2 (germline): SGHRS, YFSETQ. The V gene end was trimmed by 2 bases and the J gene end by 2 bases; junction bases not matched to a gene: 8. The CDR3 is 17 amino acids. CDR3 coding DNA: TGCGCCAGCAGCTTTGATAGCGGGAGGCCTAACACAGATACGCAGTATTTT. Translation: CASSFDSGRPNTDTQYF.

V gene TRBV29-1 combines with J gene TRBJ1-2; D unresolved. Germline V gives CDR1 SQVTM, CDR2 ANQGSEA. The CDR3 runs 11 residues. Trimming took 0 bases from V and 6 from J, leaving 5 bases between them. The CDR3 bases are TGCAGCGTTGAAGAATGGGATGGCTACACCTTC. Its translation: CSVEEWDGYTF.

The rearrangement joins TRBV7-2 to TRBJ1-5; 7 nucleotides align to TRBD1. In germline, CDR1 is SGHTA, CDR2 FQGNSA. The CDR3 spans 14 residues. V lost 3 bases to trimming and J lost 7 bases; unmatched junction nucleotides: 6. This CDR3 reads CASSLTGRYQPQHF. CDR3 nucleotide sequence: TGTGCCAGCAGCTTGACAGGGAGGTACCAGCCCCAGCATTTT.

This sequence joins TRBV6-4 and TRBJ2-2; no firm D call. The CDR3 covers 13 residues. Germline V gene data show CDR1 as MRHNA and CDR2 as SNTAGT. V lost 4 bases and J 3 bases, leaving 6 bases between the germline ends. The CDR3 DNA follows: TGTGCCAGCAGTGGGGTGTACACCGGGGAGCTGTTTTTT. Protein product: CASSGVYTGELFF.

The CDR3 reads CASSHNTEAFF. CDR3 nucleotides: TGTGCCAGCAGCCACAACACTGAAGCTTTCTTT. V gene TRBV3-1 (or the pseudogene TRBV3-2) combines with J gene TRBJ1-1; no reliable D call. Germline CDR1 LGHDT, CDR2 YNNKEL (reference sequence). Trimming cost V 3 bases and J 2 bases, with 1 base left between them. The CDR3 has 11 amino acids.

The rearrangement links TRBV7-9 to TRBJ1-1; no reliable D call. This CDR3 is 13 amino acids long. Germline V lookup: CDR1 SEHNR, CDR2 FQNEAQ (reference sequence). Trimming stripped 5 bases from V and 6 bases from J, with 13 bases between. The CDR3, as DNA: TGTGCCAGCAGCCCTGGAGGGATCTCTGAAGCTTTCTTT. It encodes CASSPGGISEAFF.

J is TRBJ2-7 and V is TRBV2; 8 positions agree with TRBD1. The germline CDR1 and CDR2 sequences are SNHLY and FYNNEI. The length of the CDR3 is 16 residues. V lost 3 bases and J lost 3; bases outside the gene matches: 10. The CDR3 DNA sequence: TGTGCCAGCAGTGAGGGGACAGGTCTTCGGCTCTACGAGCAGTACTTC. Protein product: CASSEGTGLRLYEQYF.

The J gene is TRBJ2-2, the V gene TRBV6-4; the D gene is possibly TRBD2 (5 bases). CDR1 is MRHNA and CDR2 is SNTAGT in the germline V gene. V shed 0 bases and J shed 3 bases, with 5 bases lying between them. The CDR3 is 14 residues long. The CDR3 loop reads CASSDSSDTGELFF. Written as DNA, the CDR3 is TGTGCCAGCAGTGACTCTAGCGACACCGGGGAGCTGTTTTTT.

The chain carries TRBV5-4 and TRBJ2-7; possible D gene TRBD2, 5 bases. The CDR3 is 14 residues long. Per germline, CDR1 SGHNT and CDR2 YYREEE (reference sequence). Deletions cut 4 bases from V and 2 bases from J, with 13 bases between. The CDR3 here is CASSPRTGTYEQYF. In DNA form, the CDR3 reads TGTGCCAGCAGCCCTCGGACGGGGACCTACGAGCAGTACTTC.

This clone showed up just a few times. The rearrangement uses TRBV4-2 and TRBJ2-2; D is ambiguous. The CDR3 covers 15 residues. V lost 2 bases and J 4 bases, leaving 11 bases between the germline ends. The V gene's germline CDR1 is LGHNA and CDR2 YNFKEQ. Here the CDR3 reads CASSQPDRGTGELFF. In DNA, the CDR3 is TGTGCCAGCAGCCAACCTGATCGAGGCACCGGGGAGCTGTTTTTT.

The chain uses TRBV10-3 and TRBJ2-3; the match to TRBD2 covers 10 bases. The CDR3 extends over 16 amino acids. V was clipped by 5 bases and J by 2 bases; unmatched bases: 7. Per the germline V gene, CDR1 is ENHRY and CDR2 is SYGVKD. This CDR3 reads CAISSVLAGDTDTQYF. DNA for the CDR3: TGTGCCATCAGTTCCGTCCTAGCGGGAGACACAGATACGCAGTATTTT.

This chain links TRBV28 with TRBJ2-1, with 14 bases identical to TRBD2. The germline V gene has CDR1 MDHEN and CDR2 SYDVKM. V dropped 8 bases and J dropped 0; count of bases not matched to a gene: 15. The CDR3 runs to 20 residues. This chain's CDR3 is CASSPFPGLAGESSYNEQFF. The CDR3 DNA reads TGTGCCAGCTCCCCCTTCCCGGGACTAGCGGGAGAAAGCTCCTACAATGAGCAGTTCTTC.

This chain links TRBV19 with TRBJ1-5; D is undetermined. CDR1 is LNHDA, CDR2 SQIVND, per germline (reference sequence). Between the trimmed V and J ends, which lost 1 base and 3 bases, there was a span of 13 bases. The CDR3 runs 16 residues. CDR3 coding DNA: TGTGCCAGTAGTATAGGGGCAGGAAATCTCAATCAGCCCCAGCATTTT. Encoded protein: CASSIGAGNLNQPQHF.

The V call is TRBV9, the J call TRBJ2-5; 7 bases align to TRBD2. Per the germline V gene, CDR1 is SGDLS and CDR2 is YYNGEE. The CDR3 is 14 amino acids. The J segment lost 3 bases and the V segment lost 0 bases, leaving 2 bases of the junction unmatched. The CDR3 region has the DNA TGTGCCAGCAGCGTAGACGGGGGGAAAGAGACCCAGTACTTC. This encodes CASSVDGGKETQYF.

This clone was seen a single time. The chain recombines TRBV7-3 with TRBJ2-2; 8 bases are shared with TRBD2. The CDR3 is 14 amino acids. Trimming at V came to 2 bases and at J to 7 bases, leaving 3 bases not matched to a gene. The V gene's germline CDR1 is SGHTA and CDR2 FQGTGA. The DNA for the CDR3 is TGTGCCAGCAGCTTAGGCGGGAGGAGCGGGGAGCTGTTTTTT. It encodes CASSLGGRSGELFF.

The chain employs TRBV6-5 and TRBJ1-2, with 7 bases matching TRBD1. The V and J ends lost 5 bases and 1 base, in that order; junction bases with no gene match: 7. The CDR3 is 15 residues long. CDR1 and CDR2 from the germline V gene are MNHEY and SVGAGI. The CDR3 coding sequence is TGTGCCAGCAGTCCTCAGGGGGGGAATAACTATGGCTACACCTTC. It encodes CASSPQGGNNYGYTF.

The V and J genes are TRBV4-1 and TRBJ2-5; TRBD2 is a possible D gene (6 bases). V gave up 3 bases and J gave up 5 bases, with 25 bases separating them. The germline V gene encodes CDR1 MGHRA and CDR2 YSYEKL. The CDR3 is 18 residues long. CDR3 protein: CASSQGDFSSGDGETQYF. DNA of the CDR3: TGCGCCAGCAGCCAGGGGGACTTCAGTAGCGGAGATGGGGAGACCCAGTACTTC.

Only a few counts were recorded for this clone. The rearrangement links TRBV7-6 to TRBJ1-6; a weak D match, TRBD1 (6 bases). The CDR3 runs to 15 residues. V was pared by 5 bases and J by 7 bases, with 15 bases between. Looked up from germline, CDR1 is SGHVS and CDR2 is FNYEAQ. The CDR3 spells CASSRRSGDNSPLHF. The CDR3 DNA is TGTGCCAGCAGCCGTCGATCAGGGGACAATTCACCCCTCCACTTT.

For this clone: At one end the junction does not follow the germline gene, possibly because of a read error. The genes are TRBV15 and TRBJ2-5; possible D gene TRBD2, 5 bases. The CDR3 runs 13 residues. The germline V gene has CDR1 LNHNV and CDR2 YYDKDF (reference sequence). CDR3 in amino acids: CATSREGSPLGDF. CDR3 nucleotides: TGTGCCACCAGCAGAGAGGGATCTCCCCTCGGGGACTTC.